The clone carrying this TCR beta chain was detected only once. This sample was taken from a study of blood T cell repertoires in COVID-19. The CDR3 runs to 15 residues. From germline, CDR1 is SGHRS and CDR2 YFSETQ. V gave up 1 base and J gave up 4 bases; unmatched junction bases: 2. TCRdb keeps only in-frame clones here, not all; method: immunoSEQ multiplex PCR. The data show about 160,000 clones, approximately 81% seen once. The sequencing sample was made of peripheral blood. The chain links TRBV5-1 to TRBJ2-3, with 11 bases matching TRBD2. The clonotype originates from an older woman with COVID-19, enrolled during active disease. The CDR3 nucleotides read TGCGCCAGCAGCTTGACTAGCGGGAGTGCAGATACGCAGTATTTT. This translates into CASSLTSGSADTQYF.